These 10 T cell receptor beta chains share one sample of origin, sequenced in a study of OX40 agonist ivuxolimab in advanced cancers. To prepare the library, the immunoSEQ multiplex PCR assay was applied. Held by TCRdb, this immuneACCESS table contains in-frame sequences only and omits some clones. Under half of the omission traces to an unresolved V gene where checked; the cause of the rest is unknown. The sample contains about 33,000 clones, roughly 74% of them found a single time. The ten top clones hold 9.5% to 15% of the sample. The specimen comprised CD4+ or CD8+ T cells sorted from blood, sampled in a trial of the OX40 agonist ivuxolimab. These receptors were collected from an adult with an advanced solid tumor such as melanoma, head and neck, liver or kidney cancer.

This sequence joins TRBV30 and TRBJ1-4; 10 bases align to TRBD1. The germline V gene encodes CDR1 GTSNPN and CDR2 SVGIG (reference sequence). The V gene end was trimmed by 2 bases and the J gene end by 11 bases; junction bases not matched to a gene: 2. The CDR3 is 12 residues long. CDR3: CAWSPGQGKLFF. The CDR3 region has the DNA TGTGCCTGGAGTCCGGGACAGGGGAAACTGTTTTTT.

This sequence joins TRBV7-3 and TRBJ1-6; 8 nucleotides match TRBD1. The germline CDR1 and CDR2 sequences are SGHTA and FQGTGA. The CDR3 covers 14 residues. Germline trimming cut 5 bases from V and 9 bases from J; bases unmatched to any gene: 6. Here the CDR3 reads CASSQGTGSSPLHF. In DNA, the CDR3 is TGTGCCAGCAGCCAAGGGACAGGAAGTTCACCCCTCCACTTT.

This chain connects TRBV5-8 to TRBJ2-1; D is possibly TRBD2 (5 bases). From germline, CDR1 is SGHTS and CDR2 YDEGEE. V was shortened by 0 bases and J by 9 bases, with 10 bases between the two germline ends. CDR3 length: 13 amino acids. The CDR3: CASSLAKGVEQFF. Here the CDR3 DNA reads TGTGCCAGCAGCTTGGCCAAGGGAGTTGAGCAGTTCTTC.

This clone is medium-sized in the sample. This chain uses TRBV29-1 with TRBJ2-3; no firm D call. V lost 3 bases to trimming and J lost 1 base, with 5 bases between them. CDR1 is SQVTM and CDR2 is ANQGSEA in the germline V gene. The CDR3 consists of 12 residues. The CDR3 DNA is TGCAGCGTTGATGGAGGCACAGATACGCAGTATTTT. Translation gives CSVDGGTDTQYF.

This clone was seen just once. The chain has TRBV15 and TRBJ1-2; D not resolved. Germline lookup yields CDR1 LNHNV and CDR2 YYDKDF (reference sequence). Trimming cost V 0 bases and J 4 bases, with 9 bases left between them. There are 14 residues in the CDR3. The CDR3 bases are TGTGCCACCAGCAGAGAGAGGATGGGCTATGGCTACACCTTC. As protein: CATSRERMGYGYTF. Variable domain in full (rest from reference TRBV15 and TRBJ1-2): DAMVIQNPRYQVTQFGKPVTLSCSQTLNHNVMYWYQQKSSQAPKLLFHYYDKDFNNEADTPDNFQSRRPNTSFCFLDIRSPGLGDTAMYLCATSRERMGYGYTFGSGTRLTVV.

Sample share makes this clone medium-sized. The gene calls are TRBV20-1 and TRBJ1-2, with TRBD1 matching over 7 bases. CDR1 DFQATT and CDR2 SNEGSKA come from the germline V gene (reference sequence). The CDR3 consists of 11 residues. Here the CDR3 reads CMGDRDYGYTF. In nucleotides, the CDR3 is TGCATGGGAGACAGGGACTATGGCTACACCTTC.

The genes are TRBV5-1 and TRBJ1-1; perhaps TRBD1 as D (5 bases). V shed 5 bases and J shed 3 bases, with 11 bases lying between them. Germline V gene lookup returns CDR1 SGHRS and CDR2 YFSETQ. The CDR3 covers 13 residues. CDR3 DNA sequence: TGCGCCAGCAGGATGACAGAGTACACTGAAGCTTTCTTT. Protein: CASRMTEYTEAFF. The entire variable domain, with the rest obtained from reference TRBV5-1 and TRBJ1-1, is as follows: KAGVTQTPRYLIKTRGQQVTLSCSPISGHRSVSWYQQTPGQGLQFLFEYFSETQRNKGNFPGRFSGRQFSNSRSEMNVSTLELGDSALYLCASRMTEYTEAFFGQGTRLTVV.

The chain couples TRBV4-1 to TRBJ1-1; D gene unclear. Trimming left V 3 bases short and J 4 bases short, with 15 bases between. CDR1 is MGHRA and CDR2 is YSYEKL in the germline V gene. The length of the CDR3 is 15 residues. Here the CDR3 DNA reads TGCGCCAGCAGCCAGAAAATTGGGAGTGGCACTGAAGCTTTCTTT. This codes for CASSQKIGSGTEAFF.

A few counts support this clone. This chain uses TRBV29-1 with TRBJ2-1, with a possible D match to TRBD1 (6 bases). The CDR3 is 18 residues long. Germline loops: CDR1 SQVTM, CDR2 ANQGSEA. The germline V and J ends were trimmed by 1 base and 7 bases, with 26 bases remaining between them. The CDR3 spells CSVEGTAIQGGFRNEQFF. Written as DNA, the CDR3 is TGCAGCGTTGAAGGAACGGCCATACAGGGTGGTTTTAGAAATGAGCAGTTCTTC.

This clone has only a few counts. The rearrangement links TRBV5-4 to TRBJ1-4; D is unresolved. CDR1 is SGHNT and CDR2 is YYREEE in the germline V gene (reference sequence). Between the trimmed V and J ends, which lost 1 base and 16 bases, there was a span of 14 bases. The CDR3 extends over 12 amino acids. The CDR3 DNA reads TGTGCCAGCAGCTTGTTTGGCGGACCTCCGTTTTTT. It encodes CASSLFGGPPFF. The complete variable domain, with remaining parts taken from reference TRBV5-4 and TRBJ1-4, reads ETGVTQSPTHLIKTRGQQVTLRCSSQSGHNTVSWYQQALGQGPQFIFQYYREEENGRGNFPPRFSGLQFPNYSSELNVNALELDDSALYLCASSLFGGPPFFGSGTQLSVL.